A single sample gave rise to the 25 T cell receptor beta chains below, sequenced in a study of graft-versus-host responses after intestinal transplantation (dated by TCRdb to the early 2020s). Library preparation used the immunoSEQ multiplex PCR assay. The table comes from immuneACCESS by way of TCRdb, which keeps in-frame sequences with V and J called. Part of the clones is missing from these tables; in studies checked, under half for an unresolved V gene and the rest for unknown reasons. The sample table holds about 86,000 clones, of which about 88% were seen once. Approximately 0.28% of the sample is in the top ten clones. Their target antigens are unknown. In light of the paper, this sample's time point label describes: cells obtained before transplantation from donor or recipient. This specimen consisted of unstimulated CD4+ T cells sorted from spleen or lymph node cells, obtained before transplant. These receptor sequences come from a human donor who was the organ donor for an intestinal transplant.

This rearrangement joins TRBV5-6 to TRBJ1-1; D is undetermined. Germline CDR1 SGHDT, CDR2 YYEEEE. The V end was cut by 4 bases, the J end by 4 bases, with 14 bases between. The CDR3 runs to 14 residues. Here the CDR3 reads CASSPPTGVTEAFF. CDR3 bases: TGTGCCAGCAGCCCACCGACCGGGGTCACTGAAGCTTTCTTT.

The chain is built from TRBV11-3 and TRBJ2-3, with D perhaps matching TRBD2 (5 bases). The V gene's germline CDR1 is SGHNT and CDR2 YENEEA. V lost 3 bases and J 1 base, leaving 5 bases between the germline ends. CDR3 length: 13 residues. The CDR3 protein is CASSLGGTDTQYF. For the CDR3, the DNA is TGTGCCAGCAGCTTGGGAGGCACAGATACGCAGTATTTT.

This clone was observed once. The rearrangement links TRBV5-1 to TRBJ2-3; TRBD1 matches at 7 bases. V dropped 4 bases and J dropped 1; count of bases not matched to a gene: 12. Germline CDR1 is SGHRS and CDR2 is YFSETQ. The CDR3 contains 17 residues. In nucleotides, the CDR3 is TGCGCCAGCAGCGTAACCCCCAATCAGGGGGGCACAGATACGCAGTATTTT. It encodes CASSVTPNQGGTDTQYF.

This chain connects TRBV18 to TRBJ2-3; 7 nucleotides agree with TRBD1. The germline gives CDR1 KGHSH, CDR2 LQKENI. There are 13 residues in the CDR3. Trimming cost V 5 bases and J 1 base; bases outside gene matches: 0. CDR3 amino acids: CASSDRGTDTQYF. The DNA of the CDR3 is TGTGCCAGCTCAGACAGGGGCACAGATACGCAGTATTTT. Combining the CDR3 with reference TRBV18 and TRBJ2-3 gives the whole variable domain NAGVMQNPRHLVRRRGQEARLRCSPMKGHSHVYWYRQLPEEGLKFMVYLQKENIIDESGMPKERFSAEFPKEGPSILRIQQVVRGDSAAYFCASSDRGTDTQYFGPGTRLTVL.

In regard to this clone: Other DNA sequences within the sample encode an identical CDR3. The rearrangement uses TRBV27 and TRBJ2-5, with a weak D call TRBD2 (6 bases). The V and J ends lost 2 bases and 5 bases respectively, with 6 bases between them. CDR3 length: 12 amino acids. Germline V gene sequence: CDR1 MNHEY, CDR2 SMNVEV (reference sequence). The CDR3 is CASSLSGETQYF. The CDR3 DNA is TGTGCCAGCAGTTTAAGCGGGGAGACCCAGTACTTC.

This clone was observed once. V gene TRBV11-3 combines with J gene TRBJ1-1, with 8 positions matching TRBD1. Unmatched junction bases numbered 12, after V lost 5 bases and J lost 7 bases. Per the germline V gene, CDR1 is SGHNT and CDR2 is YENEEA. This CDR3 is 15 amino acids long. CDR3 sequence: CASSTWPGTGIEAFF. CDR3 in DNA: TGTGCCAGCAGCACATGGCCCGGGACAGGAATTGAAGCTTTCTTT.

The V gene is TRBV7-3, the J gene TRBJ2-2; 14 bases are shared with TRBD2. Trimming removed 5 bases from V and 9 bases from J; junction bases left unmatched: 8. The length of the CDR3 is 16 residues. CDR1 is SGHTA, CDR2 FQGTGA, per germline. The CDR3 loop is CASSPGTSGGIRELFF. CDR3 nucleotides: TGTGCCAGCAGCCCCGGGACTAGCGGGGGCATCCGGGAGCTGTTTTTT. The full variable domain, its missing parts supplied by reference TRBV7-3 and TRBJ2-2, is GAGVSQTPSNKVTEKGKYVELRCDPISGHTALYWYRQSLGQGPEFLIYFQGTGAADDSGLPNDRFFAVRPEGSVSTLKIQRTERGDSAVYLCASSPGTSGGIRELFFGEGSRLTVL.

This clone was seen only once. The chain carries TRBV4-1 and TRBJ1-4; D call uncertain. V shed 1 base and J shed 4 bases, with 13 bases lying between them. This CDR3 contains 16 residues. CDR1 and CDR2 (germline): MGHRA, YSYEKL. CDR3 sequence (DNA): TGCGCCAGCAGCCAAGCGGGGTTAGGTTTTAATGAAAAACTGTTTTTT. It is translated as CASSQAGLGFNEKLFF.

The rearrangement joins TRBV6-6 to TRBJ1-2; no clear D. V was trimmed by 1 base and J by 4 bases, leaving 13 bases between them. CDR1 is MNHNY, CDR2 SVGAGI, per germline (reference sequence). The CDR3 totals 15 residues. Written as DNA, the CDR3 is TGTGCCAGCAGTTACTGGCCTAAGGAGCCCTATGGCTACACCTTC. Translation: CASSYWPKEPYGYTF.

This chain uses TRBV6-1 with TRBJ2-1; 7 bases line up with TRBD1. The CDR3 has 12 amino acids. Germline CDR1 is MNHNS and CDR2 is SASEGT. The V segment lost 8 bases and the J segment 10 bases; nucleotides outside the gene matches: 8. CDR3 residues: CASGQDPREQFF. Written as DNA, the CDR3 is TGTGCCAGCGGACAGGACCCTAGAGAGCAGTTCTTC.

This chain links TRBV12-2 with TRBJ1-2. TRBV12-2 is an annotated pseudogene. CDR3 length: 16 amino acids. In DNA form, the CDR3 reads TGTGCAAGTCGCCACCTAAGGACTGAACCAAACTATGGCTACACCTTC. Protein: CASRHLRTEPNYGYTF.

The chain combines TRBV30 with TRBJ2-7; 9 positions match TRBD2. There are 14 residues in the CDR3. The germline V gene encodes CDR1 GTSNPN and CDR2 SVGIG (reference sequence). J was trimmed by 2 bases and V by 3 bases; bases with no gene match: 5. The CDR3 region is CAWRKAGGPYEQYF. CDR3 nucleotide sequence: TGTGCCTGGAGGAAAGCGGGGGGCCCCTACGAGCAGTACTTC. The complete variable domain, with remaining parts taken from reference TRBV30 and TRBJ2-7, reads SQTIHQWPATLVQPVGSPLSLECTVEGTSNPNLYWYRQAAGRGLQLLFYSVGIGQISSEVPQNLSASRPQDRQFILSSKKLLLSDSGFYLCAWRKAGGPYEQYFGPGTRLTVT.

The chain carries TRBV30 and TRBJ1-4; the match to TRBD1 covers 7 bases. Looked up from germline, CDR1 is GTSNPN and CDR2 is SVGIG (reference sequence). The CDR3 spans 14 residues. V lost 0 bases to trimming and J lost 4 bases; unmatched junction nucleotides: 2. CDR3 sequence: CAWSVGGFNEKLFF. DNA for the CDR3: TGTGCCTGGAGTGTAGGGGGCTTTAATGAAAAACTGTTTTTT.

The chain combines TRBV5-4 with TRBJ2-3; no definite D call. The V and J ends lost 0 bases and 11 bases respectively, with 16 bases between them. This CDR3 region has 14 residues. Germline CDR1 and CDR2: SGHNT and YYREEE (reference sequence). The CDR3 loop reads CASSLERGNEGQYF. CDR3 DNA: TGTGCCAGCAGCTTGGAACGAGGAAATGAAGGGCAGTATTTT.

This clone was observed once. The chain couples TRBV29-1 to TRBJ2-7, with D maybe TRBD2 (5 bases). CDR1 is SQVTM, CDR2 ANQGSEA, per germline. Trimming took off 4 bases at V and 0 bases at J, with 10 bases between the two ends. This CDR3 comprises 13 residues. This CDR3 is CSVAGGSSYEQYF. The CDR3 coding sequence is TGCAGCGTTGCTGGAGGAAGCTCCTACGAGCAGTACTTC.

This rearrangement joins TRBV6-1 to TRBJ2-7; 10 bases align to TRBD1. The CDR3 extends over 15 amino acids. Germline V CDR1 and CDR2: MNHNS, SASEGT. V was pared by 1 base and J by 1 base, with 1 base of the junction left unmatched. The CDR3 DNA reads as TGTGCCAGCAGTGAAGGGACAGGGGGTTCCTACGAGCAGTACTTC. This gives the protein CASSEGTGGSYEQYF.

This rearrangement joins TRBV6-6 to TRBJ2-7, with 9 bases that match TRBD1. The CDR3 runs 15 residues. Germline loops: CDR1 MNHNY, CDR2 SVGAGI (reference sequence). Losses at the gene ends were 0 bases for V and 4 bases for J; bases not matched to a gene: 4. DNA for the CDR3: TGTGCCAGCAGTTACTCCGGGACAGGGATGTACGAGCAGTACTTC. Amino acid sequence: CASSYSGTGMYEQYF.

V is TRBV19 and J is TRBJ2-7, with 9 bases fitting TRBD2. The CDR3 runs 14 residues. Germline CDR1 and CDR2: LNHDA and SQIVND (reference sequence). After removal of 7 bases from V and 1 base from J, the junction contained 5 bases not matched to a gene. CDR3 sequence: CASIFLAGSYEQYF. DNA of the CDR3: TGTGCCAGTATATTTCTAGCGGGATCCTACGAGCAGTACTTC. The variable domain in full, completed from reference TRBV19 and TRBJ2-7, reads DGGITQSPKYLFRKEGQNVTLSCEQNLNHDAMYWYRQDPGQGLRLIYYSQIVNDFQKGDIAEGYSVSREKKESFPLTVTSAQKNPTAFYLCASIFLAGSYEQYFGPGTRLTVT.

CDR3 residues: CASSPPSGGRYEQYF. The DNA of the CDR3 is TGTGCCAGCTCACCACCTAGCGGGGGAAGGTACGAGCAGTACTTC. This rearrangement joins TRBV18 to TRBJ2-7, with TRBD2 matching over 9 bases. The V gene end was trimmed by 0 bases and the J gene end by 4 bases; junction bases not matched to a gene: 4. CDR1 is KGHSH, CDR2 LQKENI, per germline. There are 15 residues in the CDR3. The variable domain in full, completed from reference TRBV18 and TRBJ2-7, reads NAGVMQNPRHLVRRRGQEARLRCSPMKGHSHVYWYRQLPEEGLKFMVYLQKENIIDESGMPKERFSAEFPKEGPSILRIQQVVRGDSAAYFCASSPPSGGRYEQYFGPGTRLTVT.

The chain carries TRBV7-9 and TRBJ1-1; 9 positions agree with TRBD1. The CDR3 is made up of 13 amino acids. Germline CDR1 and CDR2: SEHNR and FQNEAQ (reference sequence). Trimming cost V 6 bases and J 6 bases; bases outside gene matches: 5. The CDR3 sequence: CASSKGQGAEAFF. The DNA of the CDR3 is TGTGCCAGCAGTAAGGGACAGGGAGCTGAAGCTTTCTTT.

This clone was detected once. This chain links TRBV30 with TRBJ1-4; 10 bases align to TRBD1. CDR1 is GTSNPN, CDR2 SVGIG, per germline (reference sequence). The length of the CDR3 is 15 residues. Germline trimming cut 2 bases from V and 8 bases from J; bases unmatched to any gene: 8. Here the CDR3 reads CAWSLPGTGEEKLFF. The CDR3 DNA reads TGTGCCTGGAGTCTTCCCGGGACAGGGGAAGAAAAACTGTTTTTT.

The V and J genes are TRBV6-1 and TRBJ1-2; D not certain. This CDR3 region has 16 residues. Germline CDR1 is MNHNS and CDR2 is SASEGT. Trimming removed 1 base from V and 2 bases from J, with 14 bases in between. CDR3 DNA sequence: TGTGCCAGCAGTGAAGAACGGAGGACGCCGAACTATGGCTACACCTTC. As protein: CASSEERRTPNYGYTF.

The chain has TRBV19 and TRBJ2-3, with TRBD2 matching 10 bases. The CDR3 is 15 amino acids. The J segment lost 4 bases and the V segment lost 3 bases, leaving 4 bases of the junction unmatched. Looked up from germline, CDR1 is LNHDA and CDR2 is SQIVND (reference sequence). The CDR3 coding sequence is TGTGCCAGTAGTATCTCGCTAGCGGGGGCAGATACGCAGTATTTT. As protein: CASSISLAGADTQYF.

The chain is built from TRBV28 and TRBJ1-1; D gene unclear. Germline CDR1 and CDR2: MDHEN and SYDVKM. Trimming took 6 bases from V and 5 from J, leaving 10 bases between them. The CDR3 runs to 12 residues. In DNA form, the CDR3 reads TGTGCCAGCAGCCTTCGCAGGACTGAAGCTTTCTTT. It yields the protein CASSLRRTEAFF. Looking up the rest from reference TRBV28 and TRBJ1-1 gives the full variable domain: DVKVTQSSRYLVKRTGEKVFLECVQDMDHENMFWYRQDPGLGLRLIYFSYDVKMKEKGDIPEGYSVSREKKERFSLILESASTNQTSMYLCASSLRRTEAFFGQGTRLTVV.

The V gene is TRBV5-1, the J gene TRBJ2-7; possible D gene TRBD2, 5 bases. Germline V gene lookup returns CDR1 SGHRS and CDR2 YFSETQ. The V and J ends lost 3 bases and 2 bases respectively, with 21 bases between them. The CDR3 covers 17 residues. The CDR3 coding sequence is TGCGCCAGCAGCTCCCAACCCCGACTACTACCGACCTACGAGCAGTACTTC. Protein product: CASSSQPRLLPTYEQYF.